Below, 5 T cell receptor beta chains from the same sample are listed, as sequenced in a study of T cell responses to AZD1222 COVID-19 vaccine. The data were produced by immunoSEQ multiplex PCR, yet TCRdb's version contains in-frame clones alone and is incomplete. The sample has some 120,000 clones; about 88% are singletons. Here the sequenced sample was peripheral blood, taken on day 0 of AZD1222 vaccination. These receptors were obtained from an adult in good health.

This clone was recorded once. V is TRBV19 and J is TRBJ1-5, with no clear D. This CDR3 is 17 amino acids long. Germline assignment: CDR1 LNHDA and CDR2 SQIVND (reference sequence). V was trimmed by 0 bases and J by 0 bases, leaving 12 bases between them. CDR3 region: CASSIDTREVSNQPQHF. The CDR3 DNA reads TGTGCCAGTAGTATAGATACGAGGGAGGTTAGCAATCAGCCCCAGCATTTT.

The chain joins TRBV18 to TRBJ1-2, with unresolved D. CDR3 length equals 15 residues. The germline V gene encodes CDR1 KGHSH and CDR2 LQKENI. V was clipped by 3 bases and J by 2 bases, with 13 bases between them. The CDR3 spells CASSPWTDQNYGYTF. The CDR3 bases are TGTGCCAGCTCACCTTGGACGGACCAAAACTATGGCTACACCTTC.

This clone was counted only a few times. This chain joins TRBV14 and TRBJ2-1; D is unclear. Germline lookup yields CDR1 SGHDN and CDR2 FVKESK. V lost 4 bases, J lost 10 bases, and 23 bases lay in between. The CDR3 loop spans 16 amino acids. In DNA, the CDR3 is TGTGCCAGCAGCCCCCCTTTAGGCAGGCGAATGGAAGAGCAGTTCTTC. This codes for CASSPPLGRRMEEQFF.

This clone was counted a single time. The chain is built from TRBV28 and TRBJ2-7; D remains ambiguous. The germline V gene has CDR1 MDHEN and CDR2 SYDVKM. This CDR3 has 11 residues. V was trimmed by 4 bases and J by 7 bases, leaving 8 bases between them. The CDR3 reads CASSSRFEQYF. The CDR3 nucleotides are TGTGCCAGCAGTTCTAGGTTTGAGCAGTACTTC.

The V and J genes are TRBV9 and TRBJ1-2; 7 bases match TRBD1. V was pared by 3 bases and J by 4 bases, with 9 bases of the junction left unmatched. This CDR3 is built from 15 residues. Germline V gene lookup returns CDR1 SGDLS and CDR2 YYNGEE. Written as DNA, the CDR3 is TGTGCCAGCAGCGATCAGACAGGGTCCTCCTATGGCTACACCTTC. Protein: CASSDQTGSSYGYTF.